This TCR beta chain comes out of a study of beta chain features in type 1 diabetes. Investigators reverse transcribed all isolated RNA, so they sequenced expressed TCRB transcripts. Profiling relied on immunoSEQ multiplex PCR, and the TCRdb table lists in-frame clones only, not all of them. The sample has 400,000 to 500,000 clones, approximately 15% seen once. This clone was seen more than once but under ten times. Trimming left V 0 bases short and J 2 bases short, with 10 bases between. Germline values: CDR1 LNHNV, CDR2 YYDKDF (reference sequence). The CDR3 has 15 amino acids. CD4+ naive, central memory, regulatory and stem cell-like memory cells were sorted via CD45RO/CCR7/CD25/CD127/CD95/CD27.

Material: naive CD4+ T cells from blood. The chain couples TRBV15 to TRBJ2-5, with D possibly being TRBD1 (6 bases). This receptor was taken from a man aged 25 to 40 in good health. CDR3 sequence (DNA): TGTGCCACCAGCAGAGATGGGACACCGCAAGAGACCCAGTACTTC. Its protein product is CATSRDGTPQETQYF.